This T cell receptor beta chain was found in a study of blood T cells in healthy people across ages. This clonotype occurred a few times. The second PCR ran about 6 to 12 cycles with a sample-barcoded 5' primer and J-beta primers. Via MiXCR, TCRdb re-called the 5' RACE reads, giving one row per CDR3 protein. The repertoire holds more than 550,000 distinct CDR3 sequences, with 20% to 25% as singletons. Isolating PBMCs gave at least 6 million of these cells per sample. There are 17 residues in the CDR3. Germline CDR1 SEHNR, CDR2 FQNEAQ (reference sequence). The V gene end was trimmed by 3 bases and the J gene end by 1 base; junction bases not matched to a gene: 10.

The rearrangement uses TRBV7-9 and TRBJ1-1; 8 bases fit TRBD1. This sequence originates from a man in his sixties or seventies in good health. What was sequenced was blood. The CDR3 spells CASSLSGQGAGNTEAFF. The CDR3 DNA sequence: TGTGCCAGCAGCTTGAGCGGCCAGGGGGCCGGGAACACTGAAGCTTTCTTT.